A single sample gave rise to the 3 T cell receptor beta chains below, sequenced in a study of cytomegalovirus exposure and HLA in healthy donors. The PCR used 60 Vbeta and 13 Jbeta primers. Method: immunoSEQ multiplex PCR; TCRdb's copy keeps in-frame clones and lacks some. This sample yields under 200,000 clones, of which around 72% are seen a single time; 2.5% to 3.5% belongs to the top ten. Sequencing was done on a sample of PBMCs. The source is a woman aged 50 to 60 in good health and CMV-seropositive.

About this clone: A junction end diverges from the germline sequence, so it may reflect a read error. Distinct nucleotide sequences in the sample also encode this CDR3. The CDR3 DNA reads TGCGCCTGGAGCGGCCCGGGGTTGGGCAGTCAGCCCCAGCATTTT. This sequence encodes CAWSGPGLGSQPQHF. The chain employs TRBV30 and TRBJ1-5; D remains unclear. CDR1 is GTSNPN, CDR2 SVGIG, per germline (reference sequence). The CDR3 totals 15 residues. Complete variable domain (other parts from reference TRBV30 and TRBJ1-5): SQTIHQWPATLVQPVGSPLSLECTVEGTSNPNLYWYRQAAGRGLQLLFYSVGIGQISSEVPQNLSASRPQDRQFILSSKKLLLSDSGFYLCAWSGPGLGSQPQHFGDGTRLSIL.

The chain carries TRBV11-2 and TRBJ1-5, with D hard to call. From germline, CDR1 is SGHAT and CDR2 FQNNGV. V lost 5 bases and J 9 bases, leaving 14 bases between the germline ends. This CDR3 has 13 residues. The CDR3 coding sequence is TGTGCCAGCAGCCACAATTCTGGAGGGCCCCAGCATTTT. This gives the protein CASSHNSGGPQHF.

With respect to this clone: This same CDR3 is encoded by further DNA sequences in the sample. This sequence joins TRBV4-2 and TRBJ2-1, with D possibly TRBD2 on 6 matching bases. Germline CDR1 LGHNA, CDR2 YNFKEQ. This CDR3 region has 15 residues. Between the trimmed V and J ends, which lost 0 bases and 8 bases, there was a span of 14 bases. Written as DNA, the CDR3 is TGTGCCAGCAGCCAAGATCCGGGAGTCAAGGATGAGCAGTTCTTC. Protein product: CASSQDPGVKDEQFF.